This paragraph covers one TCR beta chain sequence. What it binds is unknown. These data are taken from a study of shared clonotypes between healthy human individuals. Sequenced by immunoSEQ multiplex PCR; TCRdb stores in-frame clones only, minus some. The profile covers approximately 620,000 clones, with around 97% appearing a single time and approximately 0.057% taken by the ten largest. The CDR3 has 14 amino acids. V was clipped by 3 bases and J by 3 bases, with 12 bases between them. The V gene's germline CDR1 is SGHRS and CDR2 YFSETQ. Regarding the study as a whole: Clonotype sharing among the donors was expected to vary with sequencing depth. For naive CD4 cells, 5% to 6.5% of clonotypes were shared across a few donors. Larger richness was generally estimated for naive than memory subsets.

Material: naive CD4+ T cells sorted from blood. The subset was: CD45RA+ positively selected. The receptor was derived from a woman aged 25 to 39 in good health. The rearrangement joins TRBV5-1 to TRBJ1-1; D gene unclear. The DNA for the CDR3 is TGCGCCAGCAGCTCTGGGTTTAGCTACACTGAAGCTTTCTTT. It encodes CASSSGFSYTEAFF.